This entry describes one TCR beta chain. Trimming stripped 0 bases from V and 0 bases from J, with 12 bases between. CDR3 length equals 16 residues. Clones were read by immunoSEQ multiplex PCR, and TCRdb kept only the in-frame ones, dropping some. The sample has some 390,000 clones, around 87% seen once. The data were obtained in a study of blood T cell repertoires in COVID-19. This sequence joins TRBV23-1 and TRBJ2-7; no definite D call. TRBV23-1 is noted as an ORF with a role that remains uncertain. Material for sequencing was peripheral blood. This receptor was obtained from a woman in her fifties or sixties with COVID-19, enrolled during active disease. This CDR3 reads CASSQSESWSSYEQYF. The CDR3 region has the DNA TGCGCCAGCAGTCAATCGGAGTCTTGGAGCTCCTACGAGCAGTACTTC.